By share, the clone carrying this T cell receptor beta chain ranks as medium-sized (0.01 to 0.1%). This entry is derived from a study of response to subunit inactivated influenza vaccine. From the RT-PCR reads, TCRdb called clonotypes with MiXCR, one entry per CDR3 protein. The sample has about 520,000 distinct CDR3 sequences, approximately 24% seen once. The CDR3 consists of 14 residues. Germline V gene data show CDR1 as SQVTM and CDR2 as ANQGSEA. V was pared by 1 base and J by 5 bases, with 15 bases between. The J gene is TRBJ2-7, the V gene TRBV29-1; D is possibly TRBD1 or TRBD2 (5 bases each). This sample comprised CD4+ T cells sorted from PBMCs, obtained roughly 5 days after vaccination. This clonotype was obtained from a man aged 50 to 59 who received an inactivated influenza vaccine. CDR3 DNA sequence: TGCAGCGTTGAAGGGGGGAAGGGCTTACACGAGCAGTACTTC. Residues: CSVEGGKGLHEQYF.